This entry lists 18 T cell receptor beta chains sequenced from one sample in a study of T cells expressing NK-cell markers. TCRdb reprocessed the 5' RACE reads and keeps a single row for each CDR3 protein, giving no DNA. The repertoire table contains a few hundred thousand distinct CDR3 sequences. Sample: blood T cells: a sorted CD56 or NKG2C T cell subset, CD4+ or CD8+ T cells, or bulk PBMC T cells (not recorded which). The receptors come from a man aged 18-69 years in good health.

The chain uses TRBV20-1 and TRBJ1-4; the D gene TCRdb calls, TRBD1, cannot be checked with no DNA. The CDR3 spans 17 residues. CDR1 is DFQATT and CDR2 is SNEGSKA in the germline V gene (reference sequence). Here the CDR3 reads CSARGSVLRGTNEKLFF.

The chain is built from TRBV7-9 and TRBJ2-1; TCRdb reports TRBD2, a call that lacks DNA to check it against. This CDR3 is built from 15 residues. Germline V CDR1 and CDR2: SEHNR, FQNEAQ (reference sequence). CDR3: CASSYAMREQDEQFF.

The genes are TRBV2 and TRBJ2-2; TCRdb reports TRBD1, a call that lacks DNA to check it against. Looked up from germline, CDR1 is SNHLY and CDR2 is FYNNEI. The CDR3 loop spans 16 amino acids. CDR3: CASSFGQGRNTGELFF.

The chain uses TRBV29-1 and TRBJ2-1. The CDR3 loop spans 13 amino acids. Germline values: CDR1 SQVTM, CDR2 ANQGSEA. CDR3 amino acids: CTAYGNSYNEQFF.

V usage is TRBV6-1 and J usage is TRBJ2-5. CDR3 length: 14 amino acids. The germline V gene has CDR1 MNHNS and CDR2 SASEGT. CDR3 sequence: CASRIKWDGETQYF.

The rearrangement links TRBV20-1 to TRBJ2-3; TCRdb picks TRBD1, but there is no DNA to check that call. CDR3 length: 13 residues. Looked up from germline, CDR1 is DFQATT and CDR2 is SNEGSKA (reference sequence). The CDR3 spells CSALRGDTDTQYF.

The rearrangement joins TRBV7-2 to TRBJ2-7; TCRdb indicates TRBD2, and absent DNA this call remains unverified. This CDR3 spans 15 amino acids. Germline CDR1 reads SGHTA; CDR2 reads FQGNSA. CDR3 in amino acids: CASSPPGLATYEQYF.

This chain's CDR3 is CASSQGGWVLFYGYTF. This chain connects TRBV3-1 to TRBJ1-2. Germline V CDR1 and CDR2: LGHDT, YNNKEL (reference sequence). The CDR3 runs 16 residues.

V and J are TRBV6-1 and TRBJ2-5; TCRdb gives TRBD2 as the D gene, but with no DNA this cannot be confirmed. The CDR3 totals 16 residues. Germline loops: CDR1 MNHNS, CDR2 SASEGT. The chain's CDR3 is CASSVTSGGIQETQYF.

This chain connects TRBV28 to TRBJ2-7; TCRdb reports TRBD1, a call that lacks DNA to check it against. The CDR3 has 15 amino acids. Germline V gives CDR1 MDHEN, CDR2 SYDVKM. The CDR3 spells CAGSSTGGASNEQYF.

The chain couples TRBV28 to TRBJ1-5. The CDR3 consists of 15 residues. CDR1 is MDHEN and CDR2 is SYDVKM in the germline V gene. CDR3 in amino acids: CASVRAGASNQPQHF.

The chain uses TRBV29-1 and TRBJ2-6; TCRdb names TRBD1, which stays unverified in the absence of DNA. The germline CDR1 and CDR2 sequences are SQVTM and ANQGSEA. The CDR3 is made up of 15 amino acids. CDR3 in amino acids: CSVDFGGSGANVLTF.

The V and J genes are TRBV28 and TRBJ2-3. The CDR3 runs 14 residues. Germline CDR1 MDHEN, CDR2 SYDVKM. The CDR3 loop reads CASSLQELTDTQYF.

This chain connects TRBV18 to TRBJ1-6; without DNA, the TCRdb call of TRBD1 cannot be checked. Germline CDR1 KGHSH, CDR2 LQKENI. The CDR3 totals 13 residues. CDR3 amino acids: CASSPNRDSPLHF.

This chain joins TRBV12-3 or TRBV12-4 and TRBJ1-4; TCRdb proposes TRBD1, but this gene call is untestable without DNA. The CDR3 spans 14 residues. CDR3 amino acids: CASSKTGRNEKLFF.

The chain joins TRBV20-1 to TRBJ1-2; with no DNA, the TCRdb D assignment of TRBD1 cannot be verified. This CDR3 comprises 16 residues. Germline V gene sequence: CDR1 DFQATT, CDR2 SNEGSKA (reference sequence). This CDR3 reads CSAIGRTTVTNYGYTF.

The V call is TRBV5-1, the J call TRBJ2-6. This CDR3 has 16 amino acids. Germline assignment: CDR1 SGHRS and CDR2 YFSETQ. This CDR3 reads CASSLLGNSGANVLTF.

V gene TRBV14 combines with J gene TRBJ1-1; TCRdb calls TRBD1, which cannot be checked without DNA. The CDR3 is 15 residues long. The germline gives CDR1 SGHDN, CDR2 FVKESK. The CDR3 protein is CASKGDSFPNTEAFF.